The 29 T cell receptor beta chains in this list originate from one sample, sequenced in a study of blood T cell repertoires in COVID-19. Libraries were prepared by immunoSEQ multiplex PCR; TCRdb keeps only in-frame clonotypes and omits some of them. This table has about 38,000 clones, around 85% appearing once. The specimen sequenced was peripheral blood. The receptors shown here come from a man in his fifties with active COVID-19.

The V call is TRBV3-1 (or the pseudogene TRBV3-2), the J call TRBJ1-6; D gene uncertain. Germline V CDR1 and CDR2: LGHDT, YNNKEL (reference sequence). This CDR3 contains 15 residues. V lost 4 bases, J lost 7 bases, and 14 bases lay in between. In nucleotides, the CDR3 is TGTGCCAGCAGCCTTGGCAACACATTAAATTCACCCCTCCACTTT. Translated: CASSLGNTLNSPLHF.

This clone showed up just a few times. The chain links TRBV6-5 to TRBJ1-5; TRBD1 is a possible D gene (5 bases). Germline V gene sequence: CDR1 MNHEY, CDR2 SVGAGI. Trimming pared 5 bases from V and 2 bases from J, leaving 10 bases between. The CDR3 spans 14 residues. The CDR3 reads CASSRGSGNQPQHF. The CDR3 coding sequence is TGTGCCAGCAGTCGGGGGTCGGGCAATCAGCCCCAGCATTTT.

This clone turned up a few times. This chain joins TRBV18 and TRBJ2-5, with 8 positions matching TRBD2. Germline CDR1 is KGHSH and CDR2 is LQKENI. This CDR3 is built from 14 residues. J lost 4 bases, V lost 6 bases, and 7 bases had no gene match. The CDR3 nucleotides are TGTGCCAGCTCCCCGGGACTAGGAAGAGAGACCCAGTACTTC. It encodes CASSPGLGRETQYF.

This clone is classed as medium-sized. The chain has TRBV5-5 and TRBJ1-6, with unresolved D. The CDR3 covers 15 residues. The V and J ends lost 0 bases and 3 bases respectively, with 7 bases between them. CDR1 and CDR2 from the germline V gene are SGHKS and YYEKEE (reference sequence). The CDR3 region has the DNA TGTGCCAGCAGCTTGGTCCTAGGCTATAATTCACCCCTCCACTTT. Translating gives CASSLVLGYNSPLHF. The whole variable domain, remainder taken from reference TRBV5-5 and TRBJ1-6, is DAGVTQSPTHLIKTRGQQVTLRCSPISGHKSVSWYQQVLGQGPQFIFQYYEKEERGRGNFPDRFSARQFPNYSSELNVNALLLGDSALYLCASSLVLGYNSPLHFGNGTRLTVT.

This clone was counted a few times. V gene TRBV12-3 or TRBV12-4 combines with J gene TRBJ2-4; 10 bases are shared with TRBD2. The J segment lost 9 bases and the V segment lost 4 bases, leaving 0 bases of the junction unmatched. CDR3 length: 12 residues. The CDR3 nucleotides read TGTGCCAGCAGTTCTAGCGGGAGCATTCAGTACTTC. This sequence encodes CASSSSGSIQYF.

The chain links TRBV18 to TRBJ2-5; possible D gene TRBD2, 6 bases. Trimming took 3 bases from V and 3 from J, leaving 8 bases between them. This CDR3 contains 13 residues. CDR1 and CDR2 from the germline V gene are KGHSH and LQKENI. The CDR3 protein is CASSPSGEETQYF. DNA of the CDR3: TGTGCCAGCTCACCCTCGGGGGAAGAGACCCAGTACTTC.

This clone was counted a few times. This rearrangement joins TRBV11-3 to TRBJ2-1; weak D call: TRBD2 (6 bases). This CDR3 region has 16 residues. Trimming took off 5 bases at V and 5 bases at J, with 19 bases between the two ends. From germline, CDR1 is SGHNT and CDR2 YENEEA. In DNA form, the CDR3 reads TGTGCCAGCAGCCCCGCGTGGGGGGTAGCGGACAATGAGCAGTTCTTC. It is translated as CASSPAWGVADNEQFF. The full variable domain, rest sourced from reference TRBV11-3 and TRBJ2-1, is EAGVVQSPRYKIIEKKQPVAFWCNPISGHNTLYWYLQNLGQGPELLIRYENEEAVDDSQLPKDRFSAERLKGVDSTLKIQPAELGDSAVYLCASSPAWGVADNEQFFGPGTRLTVL.

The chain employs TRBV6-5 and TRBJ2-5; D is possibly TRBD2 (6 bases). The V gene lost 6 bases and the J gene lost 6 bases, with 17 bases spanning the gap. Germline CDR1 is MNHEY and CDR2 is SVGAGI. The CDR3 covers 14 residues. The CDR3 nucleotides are TGTGCCAGCAGGGAGGGGCCGGGGTCACAGACCCAGTACTTC. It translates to CASREGPGSQTQYF.

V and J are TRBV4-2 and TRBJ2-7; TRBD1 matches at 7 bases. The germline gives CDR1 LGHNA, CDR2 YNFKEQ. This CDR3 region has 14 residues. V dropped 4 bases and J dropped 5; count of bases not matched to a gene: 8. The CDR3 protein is CASSLQGQLDEQYF. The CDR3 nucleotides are TGTGCCAGCAGCCTACAGGGACAGCTCGACGAGCAGTACTTC.

Written as DNA, the CDR3 is TGTGCCATCAGTGAACCGGGACAGGGCTACGAGCAGTACTTC. This sequence encodes CAISEPGQGYEQYF. V gene TRBV10-3 combines with J gene TRBJ2-7, with 9 bases lining up with TRBD1. The CDR3 covers 14 residues. The V and J ends lost 3 bases and 3 bases, in that order; junction bases with no gene match: 3. The V gene's germline CDR1 is ENHRY and CDR2 SYGVKD.

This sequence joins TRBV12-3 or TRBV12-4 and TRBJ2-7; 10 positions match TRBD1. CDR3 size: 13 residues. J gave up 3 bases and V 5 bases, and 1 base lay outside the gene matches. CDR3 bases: TGTGCCAGCAGTCGGACAGGGGGCTACGAGCAGTACTTC. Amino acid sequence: CASSRTGGYEQYF.

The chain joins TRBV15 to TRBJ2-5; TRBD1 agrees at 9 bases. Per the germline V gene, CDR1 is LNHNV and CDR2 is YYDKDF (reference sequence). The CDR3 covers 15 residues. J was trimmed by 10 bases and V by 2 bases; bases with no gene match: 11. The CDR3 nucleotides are TGTGCCACCAGCAGAACCGGGACAGGGCTGGTGTACCAGTACTTC. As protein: CATSRTGTGLVYQYF. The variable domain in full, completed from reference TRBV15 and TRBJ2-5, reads DAMVIQNPRYQVTQFGKPVTLSCSQTLNHNVMYWYQQKSSQAPKLLFHYYDKDFNNEADTPDNFQSRRPNTSFCFLDIRSPGLGDTAMYLCATSRTGTGLVYQYFGPGTRLLVL.

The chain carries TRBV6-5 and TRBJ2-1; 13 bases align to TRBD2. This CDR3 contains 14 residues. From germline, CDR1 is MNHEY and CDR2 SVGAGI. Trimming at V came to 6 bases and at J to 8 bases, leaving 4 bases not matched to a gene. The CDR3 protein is CASRRLAGGDEQFF. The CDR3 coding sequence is TGTGCCAGCAGAAGACTAGCGGGAGGCGATGAGCAGTTCTTC.

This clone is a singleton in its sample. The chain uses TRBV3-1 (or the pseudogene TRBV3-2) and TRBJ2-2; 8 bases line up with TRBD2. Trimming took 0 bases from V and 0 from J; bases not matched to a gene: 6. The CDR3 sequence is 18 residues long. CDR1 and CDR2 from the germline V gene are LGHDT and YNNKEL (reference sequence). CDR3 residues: CASSQDASGRANTGELFF. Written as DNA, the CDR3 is TGTGCCAGCAGCCAAGATGCTAGCGGGCGTGCGAACACCGGGGAGCTGTTTTTT.

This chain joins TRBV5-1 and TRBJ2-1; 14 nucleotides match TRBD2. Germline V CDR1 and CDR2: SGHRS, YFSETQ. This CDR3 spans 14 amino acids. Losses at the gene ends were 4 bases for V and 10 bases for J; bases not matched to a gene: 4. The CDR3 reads CASSRLAGGREQFF. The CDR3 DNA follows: TGCGCCAGCAGCCGACTAGCGGGGGGGCGGGAGCAGTTCTTC.

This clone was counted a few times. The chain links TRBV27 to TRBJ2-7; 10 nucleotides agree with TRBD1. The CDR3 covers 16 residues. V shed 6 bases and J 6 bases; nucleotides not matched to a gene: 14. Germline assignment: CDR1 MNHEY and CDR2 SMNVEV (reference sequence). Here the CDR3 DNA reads TGTGCCAGCAGAGATAGGCCGGGACAGGGGTTAGGCGAGCAGTACTTC. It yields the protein CASRDRPGQGLGEQYF.

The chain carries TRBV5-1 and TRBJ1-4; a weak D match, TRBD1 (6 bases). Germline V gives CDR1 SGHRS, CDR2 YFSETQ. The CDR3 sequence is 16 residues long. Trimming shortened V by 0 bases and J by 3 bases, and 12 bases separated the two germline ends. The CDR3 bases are TGCGCCAGCAGCTTGGTGGCAGGGGTTTCTAATGAAAAACTGTTTTTT. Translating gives CASSLVAGVSNEKLFF. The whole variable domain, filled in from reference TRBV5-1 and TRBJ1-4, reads KAGVTQTPRYLIKTRGQQVTLSCSPISGHRSVSWYQQTPGQGLQFLFEYFSETQRNKGNFPGRFSGRQFSNSRSEMNVSTLELGDSALYLCASSLVAGVSNEKLFFGSGTQLSVL.

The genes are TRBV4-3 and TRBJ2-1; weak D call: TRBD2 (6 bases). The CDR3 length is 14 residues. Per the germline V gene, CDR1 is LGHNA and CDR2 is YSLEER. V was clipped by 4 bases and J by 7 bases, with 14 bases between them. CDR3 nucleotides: TGCGCCAGCAGCCCGCGGGACTCCTTAAATGAGCAGTTCTTC. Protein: CASSPRDSLNEQFF.

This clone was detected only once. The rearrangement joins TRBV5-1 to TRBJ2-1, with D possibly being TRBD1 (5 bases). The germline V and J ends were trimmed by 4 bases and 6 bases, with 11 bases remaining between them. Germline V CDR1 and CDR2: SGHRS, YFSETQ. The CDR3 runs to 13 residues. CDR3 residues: CASSQDISNEQFF. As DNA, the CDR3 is TGCGCCAGCAGCCAGGACATCTCCAATGAGCAGTTCTTC.

The CDR3 sequence is CASSFKIAAGGMETQYF. The CDR3 DNA is TGTGCCAGCAGTTTTAAAATCGCGGCGGGGGGGATGGAGACCCAGTACTTC. The V gene is TRBV27, the J gene TRBJ2-5; 9 bases are a match to TRBD2. This CDR3 region has 17 residues. Losses at the gene ends were 3 bases for V and 5 bases for J; bases not matched to a gene: 13. Germline CDR1 MNHEY, CDR2 SMNVEV (reference sequence).

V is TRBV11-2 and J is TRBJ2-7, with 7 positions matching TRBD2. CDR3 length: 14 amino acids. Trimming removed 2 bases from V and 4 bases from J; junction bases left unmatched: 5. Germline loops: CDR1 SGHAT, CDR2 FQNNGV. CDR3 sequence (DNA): TGTGCCAGCAGCTTAAGCCTAGCGGCATACGAGCAGTACTTC. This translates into CASSLSLAAYEQYF.

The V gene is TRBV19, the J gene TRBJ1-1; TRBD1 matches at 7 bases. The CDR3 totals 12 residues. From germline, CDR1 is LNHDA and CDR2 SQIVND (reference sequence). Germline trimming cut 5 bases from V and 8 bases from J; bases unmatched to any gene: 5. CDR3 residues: CASSLRQGEAFF. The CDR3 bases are TGTGCCAGTAGTCTGCGACAGGGCGAAGCTTTCTTT.

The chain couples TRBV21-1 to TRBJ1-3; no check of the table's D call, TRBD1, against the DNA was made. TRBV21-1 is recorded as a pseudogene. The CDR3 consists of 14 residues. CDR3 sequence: CASSNRGQGNTIYF. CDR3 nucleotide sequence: TGTGCCAGCAGCAATAGGGGGCAGGGAAACACCATATATTTT.

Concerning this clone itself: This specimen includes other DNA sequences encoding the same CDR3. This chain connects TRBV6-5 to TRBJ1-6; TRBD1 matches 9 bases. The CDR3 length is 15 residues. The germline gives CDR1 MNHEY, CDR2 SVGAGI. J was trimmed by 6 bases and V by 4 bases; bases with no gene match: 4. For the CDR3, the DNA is TGTGCCAGCAGTTTAAGACAGGGGGGTAATTCACCCCTCCACTTT. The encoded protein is CASSLRQGGNSPLHF.

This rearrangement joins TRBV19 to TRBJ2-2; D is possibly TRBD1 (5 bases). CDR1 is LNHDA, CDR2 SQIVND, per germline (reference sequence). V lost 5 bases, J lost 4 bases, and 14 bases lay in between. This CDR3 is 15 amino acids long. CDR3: CASSPSGAPTGELFF. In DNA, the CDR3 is TGTGCCAGTAGTCCCTCTGGGGCGCCCACCGGGGAGCTGTTTTTT. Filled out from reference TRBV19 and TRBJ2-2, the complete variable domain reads DGGITQSPKYLFRKEGQNVTLSCEQNLNHDAMYWYRQDPGQGLRLIYYSQIVNDFQKGDIAEGYSVSREKKESFPLTVTSAQKNPTAFYLCASSPSGAPTGELFFGEGSRLTVL.

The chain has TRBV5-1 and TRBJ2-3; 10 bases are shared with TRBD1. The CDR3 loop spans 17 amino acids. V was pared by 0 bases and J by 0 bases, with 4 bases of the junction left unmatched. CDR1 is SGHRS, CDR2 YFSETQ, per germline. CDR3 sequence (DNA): TGCGCCAGCAGCTTGGCACCGGGACAGGGGAGCACAGATACGCAGTATTTT. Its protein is CASSLAPGQGSTDTQYF.

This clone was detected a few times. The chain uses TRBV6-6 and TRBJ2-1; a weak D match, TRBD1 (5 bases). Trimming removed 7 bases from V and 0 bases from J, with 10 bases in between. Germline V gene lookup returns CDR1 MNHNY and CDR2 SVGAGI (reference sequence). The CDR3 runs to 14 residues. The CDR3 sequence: CASNPDSSYNEQFF. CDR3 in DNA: TGTGCCAGCAACCCCGACAGCTCCTACAATGAGCAGTTCTTC.

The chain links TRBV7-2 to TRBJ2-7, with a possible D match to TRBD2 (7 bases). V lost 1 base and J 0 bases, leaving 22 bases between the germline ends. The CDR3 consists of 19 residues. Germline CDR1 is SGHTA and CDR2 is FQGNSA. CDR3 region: CASSLVGVRGGSSSYEQYF. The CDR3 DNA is TGTGCCAGCAGCTTAGTCGGCGTGAGGGGGGGAAGTAGCTCCTACGAGCAGTACTTC. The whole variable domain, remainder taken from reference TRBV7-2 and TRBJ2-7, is GAGVSQSPSNKVTEKGKDVELRCDPISGHTALYWYRQSLGQGLEFLIYFQGNSAPDKSGLPSDRFSAERTGGSVSTLTIQRTQQEDSAVYLCASSLVGVRGGSSSYEQYFGPGTRLTVT.

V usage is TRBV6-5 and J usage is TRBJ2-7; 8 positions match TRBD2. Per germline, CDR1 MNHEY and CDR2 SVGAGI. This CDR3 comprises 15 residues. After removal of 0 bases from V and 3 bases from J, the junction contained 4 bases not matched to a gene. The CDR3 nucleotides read TGTGCCAGCAGTTACTCCGGGAGGGCTTACTACGAGCAGTACTTC. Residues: CASSYSGRAYYEQYF.